The clone carrying this T cell receptor (beta chain) was seen a handful of times. What it binds is not known. CDR3 length: 14 residues. Trimming removed 4 bases at V and 8 bases at J, with 15 bases between. Germline CDR1 reads SGHRS; CDR2 reads YFSETQ. The authors made TCR cDNA by 5'RACE template switching, adding a universal primer site and UMIs. From the 5' RACE reads, TCRdb called clonotypes with MiXCR, one entry per CDR3 protein. This table has fewer than 350,000 distinct CDR3 sequences, about 4.5% appearing once. The data were obtained in a study of T cells after yellow fever vaccination. The overall study: The authors prepared low-cell-number fractions using SMART-Seq v4 Ultra Low Input. Findings and caveats of the study: By day 5 rather than day 15, the secondary response had peaked, though it was weaker. Booster sampling recovered most clones from primary vaccination (approximately 96% CD4, over 75% CD8).

This chain uses TRBV5-1 with TRBJ2-2, with D perhaps given as TRBD1 or TRBD2 (6 bases each). The receptor was derived from a man aged 18 to 29 who received the YFV17D yellow fever vaccine. The sample in question was PBMCs, obtained 15 days after the yellow fever booster vaccination. DNA of the CDR3: TGCGCCAGCAGCCCAAGGGGGGAACCGGGGGAGCTGTTTTTT. Protein sequence: CASSPRGEPGELFF.